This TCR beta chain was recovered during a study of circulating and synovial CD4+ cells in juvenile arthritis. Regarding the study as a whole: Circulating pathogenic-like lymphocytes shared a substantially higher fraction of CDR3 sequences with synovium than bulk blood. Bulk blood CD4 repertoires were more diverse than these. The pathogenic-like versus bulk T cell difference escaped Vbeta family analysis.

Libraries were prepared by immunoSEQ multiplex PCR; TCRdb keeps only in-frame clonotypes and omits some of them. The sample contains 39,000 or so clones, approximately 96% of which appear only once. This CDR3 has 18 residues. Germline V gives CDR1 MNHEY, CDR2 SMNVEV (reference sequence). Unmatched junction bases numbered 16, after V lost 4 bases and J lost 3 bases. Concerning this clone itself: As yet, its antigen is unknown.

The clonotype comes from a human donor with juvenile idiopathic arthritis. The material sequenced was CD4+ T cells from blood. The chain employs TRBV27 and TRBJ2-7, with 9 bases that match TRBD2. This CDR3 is CASSSLSVRGGGVYEQYF. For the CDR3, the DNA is TGTGCCAGCAGTTCACTCTCGGTCCGGGGCGGGGGGGTCTACGAGCAGTACTTC.